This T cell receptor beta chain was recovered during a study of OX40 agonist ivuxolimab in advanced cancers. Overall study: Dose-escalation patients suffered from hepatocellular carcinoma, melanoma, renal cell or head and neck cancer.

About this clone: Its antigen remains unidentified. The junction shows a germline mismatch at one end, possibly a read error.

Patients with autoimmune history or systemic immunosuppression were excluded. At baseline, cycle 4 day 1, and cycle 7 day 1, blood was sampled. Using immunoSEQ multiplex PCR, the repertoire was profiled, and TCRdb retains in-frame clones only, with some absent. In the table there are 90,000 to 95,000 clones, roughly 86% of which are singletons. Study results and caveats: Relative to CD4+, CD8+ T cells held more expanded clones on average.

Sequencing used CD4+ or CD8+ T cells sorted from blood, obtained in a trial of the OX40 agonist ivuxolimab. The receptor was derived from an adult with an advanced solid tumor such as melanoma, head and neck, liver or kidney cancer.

The CDR3 sequence: CASSVLAGTYNEQFF. The DNA of the CDR3 is TGTGCTAGCAGCGTACTAGCGGGTACCTACAATGAGCAGTTCTTC. The V and J genes are TRBV7-7 and TRBJ2-1; 9 bases are a match to TRBD2. Germline CDR1 and CDR2: SSHAT and FNYEAQ (reference sequence). CDR3 size: 15 residues. The variable domain in full, with the rest retrieved from reference TRBV7-7 and TRBJ2-1, is GAGVSQSPRYKVTKRGQDVTLRCDPISSHATLYWYQQALGQGPEFLTYFNYEAQPDKSGLPSDRFSAERPEGSISTLTIQRTEQRDSAMYRCASSVLAGTYNEQFFGPGTRLTVL.